This TCR beta chain was identified during a study of T cells in women clearing cervical HPV infection. Study-wide points: Controls had more TRBV6-7 (approximately 0.15%) than cases (approximately 0.11%).

Sequenced by immunoSEQ multiplex PCR; TCRdb stores in-frame clones only, minus some. The sample includes about 46,000 clones. V was pared by 2 bases and J by 4 bases, with 13 bases between. The CDR3 consists of 15 residues. The germline CDR1 and CDR2 sequences are SGHAT and FQNNGV. A word on this clone: Its antigen is as yet unknown. The CDR3 end is not reached by the read, which stops 3 residues before it; the germline J gene fills it in.

Specimen: blood buffy coat. The sequence derives from a woman between 18 and 70 years old with a cervical HPV16 infection that either progressed to CIN3+ or cleared (not recorded which). The chain combines TRBV11-2 with TRBJ2-3; D ambiguous. CDR3 DNA (partial): TGTGCCAGCAGCTTAACGGGTCTCGTTTCAGATACG. This codes for CASSLTGLVSDT. The whole CDR3 region reads CASSLTGLVSDTQYF.